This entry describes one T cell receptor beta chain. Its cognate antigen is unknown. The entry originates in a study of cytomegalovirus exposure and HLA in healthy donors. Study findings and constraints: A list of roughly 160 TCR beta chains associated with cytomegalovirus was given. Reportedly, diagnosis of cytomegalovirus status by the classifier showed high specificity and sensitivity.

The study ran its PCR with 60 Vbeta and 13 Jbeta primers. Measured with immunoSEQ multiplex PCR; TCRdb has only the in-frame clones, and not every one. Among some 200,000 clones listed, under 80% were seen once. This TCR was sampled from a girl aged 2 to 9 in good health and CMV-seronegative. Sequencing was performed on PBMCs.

CDR3 sequence reads: CASGGGQGYEQYF. The CDR3 DNA sequence: TGTGCCAGCGGTGGGGGACAGGGATACGAGCAGTACTTC. The J gene is TRBJ2-7, the V gene TRBV2; 9 bases match TRBD1. The V segment lost 8 bases and the J segment 4 bases; nucleotides outside the gene matches: 6. The CDR3 runs to 13 residues. Germline V gives CDR1 SNHLY, CDR2 FYNNEI.